The 16 T cell receptor beta chains given below trace back to one sample, sequenced in a study of blood T cell repertoires in COVID-19. Repertoires were generated with immunoSEQ multiplex PCR, while TCRdb's copy carries only in-frame clones and drops some. The repertoire includes approximately 260,000 clones, 75% to 90% of them detected once, and about an eighth sits in the top ten. Material: peripheral blood. The receptors come from a woman in her sixties or seventies with active or convalescent COVID-19.

The V and J genes are TRBV19 and TRBJ1-2; 7 bases are a match to TRBD1. Per germline, CDR1 LNHDA and CDR2 SQIVND (reference sequence). Trimming took 9 bases from V and 6 from J; bases not matched to a gene: 13. CDR3 size: 14 residues. CDR3 DNA sequence: TGTGCCAGCCGGCTCCGATCCAGGGGGGATGGCTACACCTTC. This encodes CASRLRSRGDGYTF.

The V call is TRBV7-2, the J call TRBJ2-1, with 10 bases lining up with TRBD1. The CDR3 contains 15 residues. V shed 5 bases and J 6 bases; nucleotides not matched to a gene: 7. Looked up from germline, CDR1 is SGHTA and CDR2 is FQGNSA. This chain's CDR3 is CASSKDRGRVNEQFF. Written as DNA, the CDR3 is TGTGCCAGCAGCAAAGACAGGGGGCGGGTCAATGAGCAGTTCTTC.

CDR3 in amino acids: CASSLTRSTVVGNEQFF. The DNA of the CDR3 is TGTGCCAGCAGCTTAACCCGTAGCACGGTGGTCGGCAATGAGCAGTTCTTC. The chain joins TRBV7-3 to TRBJ2-1; D is unclear. The CDR3 length is 17 residues. CDR1 SGHTA and CDR2 FQGTGA come from the germline V gene. With 0 bases removed from V and 6 bases from J, the gap between germline ends came to 18 bases.

The chain uses TRBV9 and TRBJ1-6, with 7 bases identical to TRBD1. Germline V gene data show CDR1 as SGDLS and CDR2 as YYNGEE. Trimming at V came to 3 bases and at J to 6 bases, leaving 6 bases not matched to a gene. The CDR3 loop spans 15 amino acids. CDR3 residues: CASSAGTDINSPLHF. In DNA, the CDR3 is TGTGCCAGCAGCGCCGGGACAGACATTAATTCACCCCTCCACTTT.

The gene calls are TRBV18 and TRBJ1-1, with D possibly being TRBD1 (5 bases). Deletions cut 4 bases from V and 3 bases from J, with 15 bases between. The CDR3 is made up of 15 amino acids. The germline CDR1 and CDR2 sequences are KGHSH and LQKENI. The CDR3 region is CASSQGSGVYTEAFF. CDR3 sequence (DNA): TGTGCCAGCTCACAGGGGTCAGGAGTCTACACTGAAGCTTTCTTT.

The chain joins TRBV18 to TRBJ1-2; 7 bases align to TRBD1. The length of the CDR3 is 14 residues. Germline trimming cut 3 bases from V and 7 bases from J; bases unmatched to any gene: 8. The germline V gene has CDR1 KGHSH and CDR2 LQKENI. This CDR3 is CASSPRQGQGGYTF. Here the CDR3 DNA reads TGTGCCAGCTCACCCCGACAGGGTCAGGGTGGCTACACCTTC.

V and J are TRBV5-6 and TRBJ1-4; D gene uncertain. The CDR3 has 18 amino acids. The germline V and J ends were trimmed by 4 bases and 4 bases, with 23 bases remaining between them. CDR1 and CDR2 from the germline V gene are SGHDT and YYEEEE. The chain's CDR3 is CASSITRSRRWVNEKLFF. As DNA, the CDR3 is TGTGCCAGCAGCATTACCCGCTCCCGCAGGTGGGTTAATGAAAAACTGTTTTTT.

The chain has TRBV18 and TRBJ1-3; no definite D call. Germline CDR1 KGHSH, CDR2 LQKENI. The V gene lost 3 bases and the J gene lost 2 bases, with 8 bases spanning the gap. The CDR3 spans 14 residues. The CDR3: CASSPEGTGNTIYF. The CDR3 DNA follows: TGTGCCAGCTCACCGGAGGGAACTGGAAACACCATATATTTT.

The chain combines TRBV5-1 with TRBJ2-2, with TRBD1 as a possible D gene (5 bases). Germline CDR1 and CDR2: SGHRS and YFSETQ. Trimming left V 3 bases short and J 4 bases short, with 7 bases between. This CDR3 has 13 amino acids. CDR3 DNA sequence: TGCGCCAGCAGCTCACAGGCCACCGGGGAGCTGTTTTTT. It translates to CASSSQATGELFF.

This clone came up a few times. V usage is TRBV29-1 and J usage is TRBJ1-1; possibly TRBD1 for D (6 bases). This CDR3 has 14 residues. Trimming stripped 6 bases from V and 4 bases from J, with 18 bases between. CDR1 is SQVTM and CDR2 is ANQGSEA in the germline V gene. Written as DNA, the CDR3 is TGCAGCGTCCGACGAGAGGGGGAGGGCACTGAAGCTTTCTTT. This sequence encodes CSVRREGEGTEAFF.

The chain is built from TRBV7-8 and TRBJ2-6, with TRBD1 matching over 7 bases. The CDR3 length is 18 residues. The V segment lost 5 bases and the J segment 0 bases; nucleotides outside the gene matches: 10. Germline CDR1 reads SGHVS; CDR2 reads FQNEAQ. The CDR3 loop reads CASSTRQGDPSGANVLTF. DNA of the CDR3: TGTGCCAGCAGCACTCGACAGGGTGATCCCTCTGGGGCCAACGTCCTGACTTTC.

The chain combines TRBV3-1 (or the pseudogene TRBV3-2) with TRBJ1-1, with TRBD1 identical over 8 bases. J gave up 1 base and V 2 bases, and 15 bases lay outside the gene matches. Per the germline V gene, CDR1 is LGHDT and CDR2 is YNNKEL (reference sequence). This CDR3 is built from 19 residues. CDR3 protein: CASSQRGTDRGWWNTEAFF. The DNA for the CDR3 is TGTGCCAGCAGCCAACGAGGTACCGACAGGGGTTGGTGGAACACTGAAGCTTTCTTT.

The chain combines TRBV27 with TRBJ2-5, with D perhaps TRBD1 (6 bases). The CDR3 consists of 14 residues. V lost 1 base and J 5 bases, leaving 11 bases between the germline ends. Germline CDR1 is MNHEY and CDR2 is SMNVEV (reference sequence). CDR3 coding DNA: TGTGCCAGCAGTTTATACAGGGATGTGGAGACCCAGTACTTC. Protein: CASSLYRDVETQYF.

The V gene is TRBV5-1, the J gene TRBJ1-2; tentatively, D is TRBD1 (6 bases). The CDR3 loop spans 16 amino acids. In germline, CDR1 is SGHRS, CDR2 YFSETQ. V lost 0 bases to trimming and J lost 0 bases, with 12 bases between them. CDR3 amino acids: CASSLVGASTNYGYTF. The CDR3 bases are TGCGCCAGCAGCTTGGTGGGGGCGTCTACTAACTATGGCTACACCTTC.

This clone was seen a single time. The V gene is TRBV6-5, the J gene TRBJ1-1; 7 positions match TRBD1. V was clipped by 7 bases and J by 1 base; unmatched bases: 3. CDR1 and CDR2 from the germline V gene are MNHEY and SVGAGI. The CDR3 is 13 amino acids. In DNA, the CDR3 is TGTGCCAGCACGTGGGACAGGAACACTGAAGCTTTCTTT. This sequence encodes CASTWDRNTEAFF.

The J gene is TRBJ1-3, the V gene TRBV18; maybe TRBD1 (5 bases). CDR3 length: 15 residues. V lost 5 bases to trimming and J lost 0 bases, with 11 bases between them. The germline gives CDR1 KGHSH, CDR2 LQKENI. The CDR3 DNA sequence: TGTGCCAGCTCAGTAACAGGAGACTCTGGAAACACCATATATTTT. It yields the protein CASSVTGDSGNTIYF.